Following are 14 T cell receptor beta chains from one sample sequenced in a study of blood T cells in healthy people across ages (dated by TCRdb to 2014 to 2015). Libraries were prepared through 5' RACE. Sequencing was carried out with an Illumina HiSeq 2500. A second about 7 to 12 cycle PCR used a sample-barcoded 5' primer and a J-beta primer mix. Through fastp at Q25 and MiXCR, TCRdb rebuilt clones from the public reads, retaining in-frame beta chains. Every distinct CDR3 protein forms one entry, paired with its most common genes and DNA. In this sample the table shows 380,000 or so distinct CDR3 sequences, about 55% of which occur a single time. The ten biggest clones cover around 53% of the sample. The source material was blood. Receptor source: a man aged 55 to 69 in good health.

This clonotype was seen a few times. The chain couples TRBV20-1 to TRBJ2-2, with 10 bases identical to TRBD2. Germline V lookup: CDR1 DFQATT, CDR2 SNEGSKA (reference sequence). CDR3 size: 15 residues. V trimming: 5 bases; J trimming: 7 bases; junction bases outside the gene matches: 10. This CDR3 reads CSAFPGLAYGGELFF. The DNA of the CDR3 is TGCAGTGCTTTTCCGGGACTAGCGTACGGCGGGGAGCTGTTTTTT.

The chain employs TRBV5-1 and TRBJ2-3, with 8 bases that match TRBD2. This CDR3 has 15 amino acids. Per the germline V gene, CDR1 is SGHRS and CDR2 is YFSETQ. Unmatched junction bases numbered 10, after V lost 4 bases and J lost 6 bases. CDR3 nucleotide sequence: TGCGCCAGCAGCGGTAGCGGGATATCGTCGGATACGCAGTATTTT. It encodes CASSGSGISSDTQYF.

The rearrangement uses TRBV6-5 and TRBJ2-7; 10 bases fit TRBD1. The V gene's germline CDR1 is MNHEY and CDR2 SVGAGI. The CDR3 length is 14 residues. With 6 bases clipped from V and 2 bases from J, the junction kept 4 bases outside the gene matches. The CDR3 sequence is CASRRQGATYEQYF. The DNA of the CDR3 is TGTGCCAGCAGACGACAGGGGGCTACCTACGAGCAGTACTTC.

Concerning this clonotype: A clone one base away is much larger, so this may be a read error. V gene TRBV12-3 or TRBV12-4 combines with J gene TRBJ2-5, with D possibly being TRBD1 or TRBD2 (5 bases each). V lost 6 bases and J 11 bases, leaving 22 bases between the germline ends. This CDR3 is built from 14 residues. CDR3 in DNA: TGTGCCAGCAGGACCGGGACCCAGGGCTACGGGCAGTACTTC. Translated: CASRTGTQGYGQYF.

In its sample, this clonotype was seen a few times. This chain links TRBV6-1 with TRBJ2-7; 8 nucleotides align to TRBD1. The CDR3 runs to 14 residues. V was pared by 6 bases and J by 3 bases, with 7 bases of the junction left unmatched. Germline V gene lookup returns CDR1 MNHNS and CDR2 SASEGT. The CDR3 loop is CASRPGQGNYEQYF. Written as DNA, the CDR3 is TGTGCCAGCAGGCCCGGACAGGGTAACTACGAGCAGTACTTC.

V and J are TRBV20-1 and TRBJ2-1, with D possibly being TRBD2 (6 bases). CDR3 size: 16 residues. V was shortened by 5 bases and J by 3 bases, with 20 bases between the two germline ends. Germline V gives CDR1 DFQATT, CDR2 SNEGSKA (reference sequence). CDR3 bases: TGCAGTGCTCGCGACCAAACACGGGACTTCTACAATGAGCAGTTCTTC. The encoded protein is CSARDQTRDFYNEQFF.

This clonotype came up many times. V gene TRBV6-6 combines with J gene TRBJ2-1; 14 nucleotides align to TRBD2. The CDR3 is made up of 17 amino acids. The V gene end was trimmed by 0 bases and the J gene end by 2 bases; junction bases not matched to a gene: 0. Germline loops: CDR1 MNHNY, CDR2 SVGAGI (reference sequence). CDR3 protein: CASSYSGLAGAYNEQFF. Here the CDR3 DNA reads TGTGCCAGCAGTTACTCGGGACTAGCGGGGGCCTACAATGAGCAGTTCTTC.

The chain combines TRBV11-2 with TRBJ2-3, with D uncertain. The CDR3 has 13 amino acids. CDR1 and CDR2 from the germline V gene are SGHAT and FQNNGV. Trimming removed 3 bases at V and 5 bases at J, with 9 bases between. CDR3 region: CASSLSGQDTQYF. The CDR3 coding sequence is TGTGCCAGCAGCTTGTCCGGTCAAGATACGCAGTATTTT. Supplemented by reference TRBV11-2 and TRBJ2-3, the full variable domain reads EAGVAQSPRYKIIEKRQSVAFWCNPISGHATLYWYQQILGQGPKLLIQFQNNGVVDDSQLPKDRFSAERLKGVDSTLKIQPAKLEDSAVYLCASSLSGQDTQYFGPGTRLTVL.

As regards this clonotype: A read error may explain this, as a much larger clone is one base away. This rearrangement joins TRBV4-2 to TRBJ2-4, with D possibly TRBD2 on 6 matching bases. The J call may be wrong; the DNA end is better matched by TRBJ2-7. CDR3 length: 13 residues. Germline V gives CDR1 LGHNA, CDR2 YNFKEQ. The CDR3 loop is CVSSQGGRGEQYF. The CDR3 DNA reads TGTGTCAGCAGCCAAGGAGGGCGTGGCGAGCAGTACTTC.

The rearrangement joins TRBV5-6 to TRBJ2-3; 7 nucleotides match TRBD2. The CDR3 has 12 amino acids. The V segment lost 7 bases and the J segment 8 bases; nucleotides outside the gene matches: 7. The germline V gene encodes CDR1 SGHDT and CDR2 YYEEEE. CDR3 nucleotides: TGTGCCAGCTCACAATGGGGGGGTACGCAGTATTTT. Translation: CASSQWGGTQYF.

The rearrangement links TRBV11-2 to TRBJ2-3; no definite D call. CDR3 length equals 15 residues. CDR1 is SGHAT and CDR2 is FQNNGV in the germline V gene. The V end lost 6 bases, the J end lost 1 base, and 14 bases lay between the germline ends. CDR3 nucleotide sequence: TGTGCCAGCAGTTACTCTGGACCCCGCACAGATACGCAGTATTTT. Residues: CASSYSGPRTDTQYF.

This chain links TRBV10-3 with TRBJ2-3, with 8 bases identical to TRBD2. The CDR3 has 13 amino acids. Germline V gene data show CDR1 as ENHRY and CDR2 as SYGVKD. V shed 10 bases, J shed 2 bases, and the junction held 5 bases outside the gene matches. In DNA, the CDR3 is TGTGCCAATAGCGGGGACATCACAGATACGCAGTATTTT. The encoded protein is CANSGDITDTQYF.

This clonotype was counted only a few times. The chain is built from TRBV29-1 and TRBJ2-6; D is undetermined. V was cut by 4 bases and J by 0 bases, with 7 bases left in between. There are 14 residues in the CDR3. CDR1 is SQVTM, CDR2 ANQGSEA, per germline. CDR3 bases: TGCAGCGTTGGGGTCGGCTCTGGGGCCAACGTCCTGACTTTC. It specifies CSVGVGSGANVLTF. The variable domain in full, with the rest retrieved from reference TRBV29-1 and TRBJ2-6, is SAVISQKPSRDICQRGTSLTIQCQVDSQVTMMFWYRQQPGQSLTLIATANQGSEATYESGFVIDKFPISRPNLTFSTLTVSNMSPEDSSIYLCSVGVGSGANVLTFGAGSRLTVL.

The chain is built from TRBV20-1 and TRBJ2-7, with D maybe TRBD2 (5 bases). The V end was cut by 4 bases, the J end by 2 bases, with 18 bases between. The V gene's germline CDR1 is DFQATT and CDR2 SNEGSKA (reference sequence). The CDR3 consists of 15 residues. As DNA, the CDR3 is TGCAGTGCTACGGCAAGCGGACGCTCCGCCTACGAGCAGTACTTC. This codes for CSATASGRSAYEQYF.